The T cell receptor (beta chain) described here comes from a study of blood T cell repertoires in COVID-19. Study overall: Whether acute or convalescent, the COVID-19 samples came from the United States, Italy and Spain.

While infection was still active, Seattle patients were enrolled and then followed longitudinally. In the authors' workflow: Reference gene primers were amplified, and this amplification served to estimate nucleated cell counts. This table comes from immunoSEQ multiplex PCR, and its TCRdb copy is limited to in-frame clones, with some not included. That table is the source of V, J and clone size, and D and trimming were worked out from the DNA. The sample holds about 130,000 clones; 81% are singletons and the top ten take roughly 17%. Trimming at V came to 6 bases and at J to 6 bases, leaving 10 bases not matched to a gene. Germline V gene lookup returns CDR1 LGHNA and CDR2 YNFKEQ. There are 18 residues in the CDR3.

The V call is TRBV4-2, the J call TRBJ2-2, with TRBD2 matching 16 bases. Sequencing was performed on peripheral blood. The clonotype was recovered from a man aged 30-40 years with COVID-19, enrolled during active disease. CDR3 residues: CASRPGTSGGDGSGELFF. CDR3 nucleotide sequence: TGTGCCAGCAGACCCGGGACTAGCGGGGGGGATGGTTCCGGGGAGCTGTTTTTT.